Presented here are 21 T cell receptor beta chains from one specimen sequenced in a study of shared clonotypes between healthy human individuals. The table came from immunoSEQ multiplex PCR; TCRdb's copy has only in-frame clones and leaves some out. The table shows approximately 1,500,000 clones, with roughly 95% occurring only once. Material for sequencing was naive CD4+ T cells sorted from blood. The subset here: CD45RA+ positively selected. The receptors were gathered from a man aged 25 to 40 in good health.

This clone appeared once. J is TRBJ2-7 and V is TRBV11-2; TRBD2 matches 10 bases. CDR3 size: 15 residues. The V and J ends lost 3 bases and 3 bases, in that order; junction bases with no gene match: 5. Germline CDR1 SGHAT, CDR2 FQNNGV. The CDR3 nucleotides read TGTGCCAGCAGCTTCTCGGCTAGCGGGAGCTACGAGCAGTACTTC. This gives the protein CASSFSASGSYEQYF.

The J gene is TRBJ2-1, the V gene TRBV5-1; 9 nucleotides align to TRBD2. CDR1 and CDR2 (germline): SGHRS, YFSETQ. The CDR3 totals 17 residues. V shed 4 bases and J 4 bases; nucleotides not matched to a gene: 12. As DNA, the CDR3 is TGCGCCAGCAGCGCTGGGCTCCTAGCGGGGAGTTACAATGAGCAGTTCTTC. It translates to CASSAGLLAGSYNEQFF. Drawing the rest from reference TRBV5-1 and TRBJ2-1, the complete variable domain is KAGVTQTPRYLIKTRGQQVTLSCSPISGHRSVSWYQQTPGQGLQFLFEYFSETQRNKGNFPGRFSGRQFSNSRSEMNVSTLELGDSALYLCASSAGLLAGSYNEQFFGPGTRLTVL.

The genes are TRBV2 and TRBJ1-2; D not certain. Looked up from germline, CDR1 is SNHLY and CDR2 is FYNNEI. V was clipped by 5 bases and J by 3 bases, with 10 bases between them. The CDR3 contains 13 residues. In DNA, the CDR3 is TGTGCCAGCAGTTCAGAGGTTGACTATGGCTACACCTTC. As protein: CASSSEVDYGYTF.

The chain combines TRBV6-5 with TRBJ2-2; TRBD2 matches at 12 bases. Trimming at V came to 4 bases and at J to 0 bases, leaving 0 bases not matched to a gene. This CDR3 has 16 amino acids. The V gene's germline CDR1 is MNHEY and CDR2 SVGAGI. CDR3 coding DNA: TGTGCCAGCAGTTGGACTAGCGGGGCGAACACCGGGGAGCTGTTTTTT. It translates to CASSWTSGANTGELFF.

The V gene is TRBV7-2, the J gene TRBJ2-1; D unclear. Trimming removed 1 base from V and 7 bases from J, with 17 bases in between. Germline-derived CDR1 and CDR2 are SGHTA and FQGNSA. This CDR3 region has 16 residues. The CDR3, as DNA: TGTGCCAGCAGCTTAGAAGTCTTGTTGGCGAGGAATGAGCAGTTCTTC. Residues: CASSLEVLLARNEQFF.

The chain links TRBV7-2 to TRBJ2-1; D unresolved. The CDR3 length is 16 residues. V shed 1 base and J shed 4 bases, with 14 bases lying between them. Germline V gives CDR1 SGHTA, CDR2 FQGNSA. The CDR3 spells CASSLDRLRWYNEQFF. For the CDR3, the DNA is TGTGCCAGCAGCTTAGACCGCCTCCGCTGGTACAATGAGCAGTTCTTC.

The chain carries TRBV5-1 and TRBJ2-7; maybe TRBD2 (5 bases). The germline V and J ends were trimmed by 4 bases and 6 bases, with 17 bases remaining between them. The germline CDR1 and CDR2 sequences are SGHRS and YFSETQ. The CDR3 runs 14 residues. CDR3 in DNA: TGCGCCAGCAGCCCTAATACGGGATCCGGCGAGCAGTACTTC. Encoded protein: CASSPNTGSGEQYF. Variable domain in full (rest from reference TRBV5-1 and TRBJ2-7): KAGVTQTPRYLIKTRGQQVTLSCSPISGHRSVSWYQQTPGQGLQFLFEYFSETQRNKGNFPGRFSGRQFSNSRSEMNVSTLELGDSALYLCASSPNTGSGEQYFGPGTRLTVT.

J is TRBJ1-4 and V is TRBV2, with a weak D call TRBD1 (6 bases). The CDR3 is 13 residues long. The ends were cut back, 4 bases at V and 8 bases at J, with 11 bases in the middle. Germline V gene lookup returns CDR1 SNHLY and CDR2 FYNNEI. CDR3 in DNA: TGTGCCAGCAGTGGGGGGCAGAGAGAAAAACTGTTTTTT. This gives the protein CASSGGQREKLFF.

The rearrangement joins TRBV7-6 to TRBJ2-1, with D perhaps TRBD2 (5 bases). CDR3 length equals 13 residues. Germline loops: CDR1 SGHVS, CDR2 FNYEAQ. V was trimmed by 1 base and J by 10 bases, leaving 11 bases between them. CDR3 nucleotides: TGTGCCAGCAGCTTAGAGCCAGGCGGGGAGCAGTTCTTC. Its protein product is CASSLEPGGEQFF.

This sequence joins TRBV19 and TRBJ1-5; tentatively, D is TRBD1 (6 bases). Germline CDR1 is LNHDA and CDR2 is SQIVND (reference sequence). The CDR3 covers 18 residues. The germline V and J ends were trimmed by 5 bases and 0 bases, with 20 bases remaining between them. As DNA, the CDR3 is TGTGCCAGTAGTGCCCATGTGGGACAAGGCAATAGCAATCAGCCCCAGCATTTT. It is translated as CASSAHVGQGNSNQPQHF.

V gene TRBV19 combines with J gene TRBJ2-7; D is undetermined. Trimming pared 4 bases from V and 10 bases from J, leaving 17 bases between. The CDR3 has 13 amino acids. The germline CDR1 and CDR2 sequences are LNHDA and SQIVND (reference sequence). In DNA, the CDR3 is TGTGCCAGTAGTACCCGCGGCCCCTACAATCAGTACTTC. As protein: CASSTRGPYNQYF.

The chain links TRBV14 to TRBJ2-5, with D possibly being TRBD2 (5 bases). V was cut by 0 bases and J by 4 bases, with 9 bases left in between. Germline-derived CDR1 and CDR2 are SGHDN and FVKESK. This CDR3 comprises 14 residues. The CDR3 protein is CASSQDGVRETQYF. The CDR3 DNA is TGTGCCAGCAGCCAAGACGGGGTTCGAGAGACCCAGTACTTC.

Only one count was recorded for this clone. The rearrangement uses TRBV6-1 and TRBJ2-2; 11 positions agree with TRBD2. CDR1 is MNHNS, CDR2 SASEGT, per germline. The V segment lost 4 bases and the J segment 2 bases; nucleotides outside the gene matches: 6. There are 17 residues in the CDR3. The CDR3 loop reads CASSAGLAGFNTGELFF. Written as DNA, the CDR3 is TGTGCCAGCAGTGCAGGACTAGCGGGCTTTAACACCGGGGAGCTGTTTTTT.

CDR3 protein: CASSPPPWTGGRELFF. The CDR3 bases are TGTGCCAGCAGCCCCCCGCCGTGGACAGGGGGTAGGGAACTGTTTTTT. The gene calls are TRBV7-9 and TRBJ1-4; 10 bases fit TRBD1. The CDR3 runs to 16 residues. The germline V gene has CDR1 SEHNR and CDR2 FQNEAQ (reference sequence). The trim removed 5 bases at V and 12 bases at J, leaving 15 bases unmatched.

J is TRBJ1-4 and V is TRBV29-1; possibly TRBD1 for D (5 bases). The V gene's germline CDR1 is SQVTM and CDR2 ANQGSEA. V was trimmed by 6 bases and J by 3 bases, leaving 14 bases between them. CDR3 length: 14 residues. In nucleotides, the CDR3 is TGCAGCGTCAACCCCGGGACGTCTAATGAAAAACTGTTTTTT. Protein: CSVNPGTSNEKLFF.

CDR3 region: CASTGDSNQPQHF. CDR3 DNA: TGCGCCAGTACAGGGGATAGCAATCAGCCCCAGCATTTT. This chain uses TRBV10-2 with TRBJ1-5, with 7 bases fitting TRBD1. Trimming took 9 bases from V and 0 from J; bases not matched to a gene: 2. CDR1 and CDR2 from the germline V gene are WSHSY and SAAADI. The CDR3 is made up of 13 amino acids.

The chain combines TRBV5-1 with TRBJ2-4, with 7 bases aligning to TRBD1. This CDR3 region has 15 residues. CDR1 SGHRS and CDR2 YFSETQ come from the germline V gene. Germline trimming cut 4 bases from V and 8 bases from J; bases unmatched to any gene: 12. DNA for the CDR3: TGCGCCAGCAGCCCTCGGACAGGATCGCGGGACATTCAGTACTTC. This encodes CASSPRTGSRDIQYF.

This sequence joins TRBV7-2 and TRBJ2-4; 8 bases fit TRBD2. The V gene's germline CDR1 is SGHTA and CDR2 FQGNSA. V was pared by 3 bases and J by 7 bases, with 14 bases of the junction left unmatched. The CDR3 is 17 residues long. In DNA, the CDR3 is TGTGCCAGCAGCTTTGGGGGGCTAGCGGGTCAATTGAACATTCAGTACTTC. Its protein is CASSFGGLAGQLNIQYF.

The chain's CDR3 is CASGPPGGVRETQYF. In DNA, the CDR3 is TGTGCCAGTGGACCACCGGGAGGGGTGAGGGAGACCCAGTACTTC. V and J are TRBV5-6 and TRBJ2-5; the match to TRBD2 covers 8 bases. This CDR3 spans 15 amino acids. V was pared by 8 bases and J by 5 bases, with 14 bases of the junction left unmatched. Germline values: CDR1 SGHDT, CDR2 YYEEEE.

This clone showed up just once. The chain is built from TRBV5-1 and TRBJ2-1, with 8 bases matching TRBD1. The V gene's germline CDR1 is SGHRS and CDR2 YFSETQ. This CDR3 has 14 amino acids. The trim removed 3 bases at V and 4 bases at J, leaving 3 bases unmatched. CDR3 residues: CASSSGQEYNEQFF. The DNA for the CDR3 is TGCGCCAGCAGCTCGGGACAGGAGTACAATGAGCAGTTCTTC.

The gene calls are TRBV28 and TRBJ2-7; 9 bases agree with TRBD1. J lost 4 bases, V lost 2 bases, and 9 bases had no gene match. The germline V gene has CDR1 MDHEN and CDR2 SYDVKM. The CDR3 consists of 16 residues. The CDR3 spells CASSLAPGQGIYEQYF. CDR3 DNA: TGTGCCAGCAGTTTAGCGCCGGGACAGGGAATATACGAGCAGTACTTC. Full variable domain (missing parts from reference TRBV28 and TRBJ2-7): DVKVTQSSRYLVKRTGEKVFLECVQDMDHENMFWYRQDPGLGLRLIYFSYDVKMKEKGDIPEGYSVSREKKERFSLILESASTNQTSMYLCASSLAPGQGIYEQYFGPGTRLTVT.